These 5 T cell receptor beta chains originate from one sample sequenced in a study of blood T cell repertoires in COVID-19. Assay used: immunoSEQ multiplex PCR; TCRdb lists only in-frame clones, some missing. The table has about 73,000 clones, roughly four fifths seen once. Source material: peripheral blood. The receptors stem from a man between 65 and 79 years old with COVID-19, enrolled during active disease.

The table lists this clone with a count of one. The CDR3 protein is CSAGQGATDTQYF. The CDR3 nucleotides are TGCAGCGCCGGACAGGGGGCAACAGATACGCAGTATTTT. The chain has TRBV29-1 and TRBJ2-3; 11 bases align to TRBD1. V lost 7 bases and J lost 3; bases outside the gene matches: 3. The germline CDR1 and CDR2 sequences are SQVTM and ANQGSEA. This CDR3 comprises 13 residues.

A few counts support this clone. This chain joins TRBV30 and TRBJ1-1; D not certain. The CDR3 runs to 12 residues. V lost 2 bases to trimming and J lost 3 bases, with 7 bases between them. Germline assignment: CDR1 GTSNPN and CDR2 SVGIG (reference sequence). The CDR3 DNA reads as TGTGCCTGGAGTTCCCTTTACACTGAAGCTTTCTTT. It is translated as CAWSSLYTEAFF. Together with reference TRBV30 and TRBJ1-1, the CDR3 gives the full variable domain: SQTIHQWPATLVQPVGSPLSLECTVEGTSNPNLYWYRQAAGRGLQLLFYSVGIGQISSEVPQNLSASRPQDRQFILSSKKLLLSDSGFYLCAWSSLYTEAFFGQGTRLTVV.

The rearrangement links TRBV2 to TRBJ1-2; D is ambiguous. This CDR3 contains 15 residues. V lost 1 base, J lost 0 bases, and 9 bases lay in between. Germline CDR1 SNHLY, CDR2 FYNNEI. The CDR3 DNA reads TGTGCCAGCAGTGAAGTGGGCATAACTAACTATGGCTACACCTTC. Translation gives CASSEVGITNYGYTF.

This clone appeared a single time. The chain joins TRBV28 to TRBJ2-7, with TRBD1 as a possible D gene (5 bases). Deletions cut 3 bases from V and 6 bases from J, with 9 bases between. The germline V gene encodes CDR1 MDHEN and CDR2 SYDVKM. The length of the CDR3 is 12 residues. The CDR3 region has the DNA TGTGCCAGCAGTTTGTTAAGGGGCGAGCAGTACTTC. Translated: CASSLLRGEQYF.

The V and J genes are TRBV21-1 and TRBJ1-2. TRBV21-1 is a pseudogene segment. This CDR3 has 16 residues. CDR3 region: CASSKAPRDFNYGYTF. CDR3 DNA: TGTGCCAGCAGCAAAGCCCCAAGAGATTTCAACTATGGCTACACCTTC.